This is a list of T cell receptor beta chains from one sample in a study of post-analysis software for immune sequencing data. TCRdb re-analysed the PCR reads in MiXCR, keeping a single row per CDR3 protein. This table has hundreds of thousands of distinct CDR3 sequences, roughly 38% appearing once. Source material: blood. The receptors here all came from a girl aged 2-10 years with multiple sclerosis. CDR3s include the opening cysteine and the closing phenylalanine or tryptophan. D genes are given only for firm matches. Size tells how often a clone was seen (once, few, many) or the class of an expanded clone, and some rows leave it out.

d_gene	abundance	v_gene	j_gene	CDR3nt	CDR3aa
TRBD1	.	TRBV5-1	TRBJ2-3	TGCGCCAGCAGCTCGAGGACAGGTACTAGCACAGATACGCAGTATTTT	CASSSRTGTSTDTQYF
.	.	TRBV5-1	TRBJ2-7	TGCGCCAGCAGCTTGGTAGGGGACGAGCAGTACTTC	CASSLVGDEQYF
TRBD1	.	TRBV4-3	TRBJ1-4	TGCGCCAGCAGCCAAGGGACAGGGCTCAGTGAAAAACTGTTTTTT	CASSQGTGLSEKLFF
TRBD2	once	TRBV9	TRBJ2-7	TGTGCCAGCAGCGTAAGGACTAGCGGCCCCTACGAGCAGTACTTC	CASSVRTSGPYEQYF
.	.	TRBV9	TRBJ1-4	TGTGCCAGCAGGGTAGGGGCCTACTCAACTAATGAAAAACTGTTTTTT	CASRVGAYSTNEKLFF
.	.	TRBV5-1	TRBJ1-4	TGCGCCAGCAGCTCGGCAGGAAAACTGTTTTTT	CASSSAGKLFF
TRBD2	.	TRBV27	TRBJ2-1	TGTGCCAGCAGAGGGACTAGCGGATCCCCCGGGAATGAGCAGTTCTTC	CASRGTSGSPGNEQFF
TRBD2	many	TRBV12-3/TRBV12-4	TRBJ2-7	TGTGCCAGCAGTCCCCCGGGGGGAGAGCAGTACTTC	CASSPPGGEQYF
TRBD1	.	TRBV7-2	TRBJ1-4	TGTGCCAGCAGCTTAACAGGGGAAGTAGGAGAAAAACTGTTTTTT	CASSLTGEVGEKLFF
TRBD1	once	TRBV3-1	TRBJ1-4	TGTACCAGCAGCTACAGGGGGGGGAATGAAAAACTGTTTTTT	CTSSYRGGNEKLFF
.	.	TRBV27	TRBJ1-1	TGTGCCAGCAGTTTAACGGCAGCCCATGAAGCTTTCTTT	CASSLTAAHEAFF
.	few	TRBV5-1	TRBJ2-1	TGCGCCAGCAGCTTGGCCGAGGGGGGGGCCTACTCCTACAATGAGCAGTTCTTC	CASSLAEGGAYSYNEQFF
TRBD1	.	TRBV20-1	TRBJ2-7	TGCAGTGCTAGAGATCACAGGGGCTACGAGCAGTACTTC	CSARDHRGYEQYF
TRBD2	many	TRBV29-1	TRBJ2-3	TGCAGCGCCCAGGGACTAGCGGGAGGAGATACGCAGTATTTT	CSAQGLAGGDTQYF
TRBD1	.	TRBV4-2	TRBJ2-7	TGTGCCAGCAGCCAACAGGACAGGCAGTGGGGTGACGACGAGCAGTACTTC	CASSQQDRQWGDDEQYF
.	.	TRBV29-1	TRBJ2-1	TGCAGCGCACCAAACAGGGTAACCTACAATGAGCAGTTCTTC	CSAPNRVTYNEQFF
.	.	TRBV20-1	TRBJ1-1	TGCAGTGCTAGAGCTGGAAGTAGGCCAAGAATGAACACTGAAGCTTTCTTT	CSARAGSRPRMNTEAFF
TRBD1	.	TRBV11-2	TRBJ2-5	TGTGCCACGACAGGGCGAGAGACCCAGTACTTC	CATTGRETQYF
TRBD2	.	TRBV7-2	TRBJ2-3	TGTGCCAGCAGCTTCGAGAGAACTAGCGGGGAGGACACAGATACGCAGTATTTT	CASSFERTSGEDTDTQYF
TRBD1	.	TRBV6-1	TRBJ1-1	TGTGCCAGCAGCCCGGGACAGGGGGTGGTTGGTGACACTGAAGCTTTCTTT	CASSPGQGVVGDTEAFF
.	.	TRBV28	TRBJ1-1	TGTGCCAGCAGACTGGAGGGGAACACTGAAACTTTCTTT	CASRLEGNTETFF
.	.	TRBV12-3/TRBV12-4	TRBJ2-7	TGTGCCAGCAGAGTCGGCAGGGCGGAGGACGAGCAGTACTTC	CASRVGRAEDEQYF
TRBD1	.	TRBV10-3	TRBJ2-7	TGTGCCATCAGTGAGTGGACAGGGGGCTACGAGCAGTACTTC	CAISEWTGGYEQYF
.	few	TRBV13	TRBJ2-1	TGTGCCAGCAGCTTAACTCCCGAGCAGTTCTTC	CASSLTPEQFF
.	few	TRBV19	TRBJ2-1	TGTGCCAGTGGGTCCCCGCTAGCGTCAGGGGGATTGAACAATGAGCAGTTCTTC	CASGSPLASGGLNNEQFF
.	once	TRBV3-1	TRBJ2-1	TGTGCCAGCAGCCAAGGCAGGACAGACAATGAGCAGTTCTTC	CASSQGRTDNEQFF
.	many	TRBV28	TRBJ1-1	TGTGCCAGCAGTTTGGCCGCCGGGCCCCAGAGCACTGAAGCTTTCTTT	CASSLAAGPQSTEAFF
.	.	TRBV27	TRBJ2-3	TGTGCCAGCAGTTTAATCCCGGGATTAGTGGCAGATACGCAGTATTTT	CASSLIPGLVADTQYF
.	few	TRBV27	TRBJ1-2	TGTGCCAGCAGTTCCTTCCCCACTAACTATGTCTACACCTTC	CASSSFPTNYVYTF
.	few	TRBV5-1	TRBJ1-1	TGCGCCAGCAAAGGGACGGATTACACTGAAGCTTTCTTT	CASKGTDYTEAFF
.	.	TRBV7-2	TRBJ2-6	TGTGCCAGCAGCTTAGAAGGTGAATTATCTGGGGCCAACGTCCTGACTTTC	CASSLEGELSGANVLTF
.	few	TRBV15	TRBJ1-2	TGTGCCACCAGCAAAACCTACAGGGATGGCTACACCTTC	CATSKTYRDGYTF
.	few	TRBV7-9	TRBJ2-5	TGTGCCAGCAGCCCCGAGCTGGTGGAAGAGACCCAGTACTTC	CASSPELVEETQYF
TRBD1	.	TRBV2	TRBJ1-2	TGTGCCAGCGGGGACAGCTATGGCTACACCTTC	CASGDSYGYTF
.	.	TRBV28	TRBJ2-7	TGTGCCAGCAGTTTTTCCGGGACGGACATCCACGAGCAGTACTTC	CASSFSGTDIHEQYF
.	many	TRBV6-2/TRBV6-3	TRBJ2-5	TGTGCCAGCAGTTACTCGACATGGGGGCCGGAGACCCAGTACTTC	CASSYSTWGPETQYF
.	.	TRBV19	TRBJ2-1	TGTGCCAGTAGTCCAAAAAGGACAGACTACAATGAGCAGTTCTTC	CASSPKRTDYNEQFF
TRBD1	once	TRBV20-1	TRBJ1-6	TGCAGTGCTCCGGACAGGGGTAGGGATAATTCACCCCTCCACTTT	CSAPDRGRDNSPLHF
TRBD2	few	TRBV9	TRBJ2-7	TGTGCCAGCAGCGCACTAGCGGGGACCTACGAGCAGTACTTC	CASSALAGTYEQYF
.	.	TRBV5-6	TRBJ2-7	TGTGCCAGCAGCTTGGAACGGGGTTCTCTCTACGAGCAGTACTTC	CASSLERGSLYEQYF
.	.	TRBV5-1	TRBJ1-4	TGCGCCAGCAGCTTGGAACCGGTGTCCACCAATGAAAAACTGTTTTTT	CASSLEPVSTNEKLFF
.	few	TRBV5-1	TRBJ2-7	TGCGCCAGCAGCCCCCTGATTAATGCCGAGCAGTACTTC	CASSPLINAEQYF
.	.	TRBV18	TRBJ2-1	TGTGCCAGCTCACCCCCTTCTCTCCATGAGCAGTTCTTC	CASSPPSLHEQFF
TRBD1	few	TRBV7-3	TRBJ2-1	TGTGCCAGCAGCTTAAGTGGGGACAGGGTCGATGAGCAGTTCTTC	CASSLSGDRVDEQFF
.	many	TRBV28	TRBJ2-3	TGTGCCAGCACCCCGACGGGAGAGGCAGATACGCAGTATTTT	CASTPTGEADTQYF